These 22 T cell receptor beta chains were all obtained from the same sample, sequenced in a study of beta chain features in type 1 diabetes. Reverse transcribing all isolated RNA meant expressed TCRB transcripts were sequenced. Sequencing used immunoSEQ multiplex PCR; TCRdb keeps in-frame clones, though not all of them. The sample holds 130,000 to 150,000 clones, around 51% seen once. Source material: Tregs from blood. The receptors stem from a man aged 18 to 30 in good health.

This clone occurred a few times. This rearrangement joins TRBV19 to TRBJ2-5; 10 nucleotides align to TRBD2. This CDR3 is 15 amino acids long. The junction had 5 bases not matched to a gene; V was cut back by 5 bases and J by 2 bases. CDR1 LNHDA and CDR2 SQIVND come from the germline V gene (reference sequence). CDR3 sequence (DNA): TGTGCCAGTAGTTGGACTAGCGGCACTCAAGAGACCCAGTACTTC. Amino acids: CASSWTSGTQETQYF.

This clone occurred a few times. The CDR3 reads CASSQESSFGELFF. For the CDR3, the DNA is TGCGCCAGCAGCCAAGAATCCAGTTTCGGGGAGCTGTTTTTT. J is TRBJ2-2 and V is TRBV4-3; unclear D gene. The V end lost 0 bases, the J end lost 7 bases, and 9 bases lay between the germline ends. This CDR3 is 14 amino acids long. Germline V gives CDR1 LGHNA, CDR2 YSLEER.

This clone was seen a handful of times. The chain recombines TRBV4-3 with TRBJ1-2; TRBD1 aligns across 7 bases. V lost 4 bases and J lost 4; bases outside the gene matches: 9. Germline V CDR1 and CDR2: LGHNA, YSLEER. CDR3 length: 15 amino acids. CDR3 protein: CASSRPGTDPYGYTF. The CDR3 region has the DNA TGCGCCAGCAGCCGGCCTGGGACAGACCCCTATGGCTACACCTTC.

There are a few counts of this clone. The chain joins TRBV7-2 to TRBJ1-1, with a possible D match to TRBD1 (6 bases). The CDR3 spans 13 residues. CDR1 and CDR2 from the germline V gene are SGHTA and FQGNSA. V was trimmed by 3 bases and J by 8 bases, leaving 13 bases between them. The chain's CDR3 is CASSLIRGYEAFF. The CDR3 region has the DNA TGTGCCAGCAGCTTGATCAGGGGCTACGAAGCTTTCTTT.

This CDR3 is CASSRETGTGIYEQYF. The DNA of the CDR3 is TGTGCCAGCAGCCGTGAGACCGGGACAGGGATCTACGAGCAGTACTTC. This rearrangement joins TRBV4-2 to TRBJ2-7, with 9 bases aligning to TRBD1. The CDR3 has 16 residues. From germline, CDR1 is LGHNA and CDR2 YNFKEQ. With 4 bases clipped from V and 3 bases from J, the junction kept 10 bases outside the gene matches.

There are a few counts of this clone. Other nucleotide sequences from this sample produce the same CDR3. This chain links TRBV19 with TRBJ1-1; D gene ambiguous. The V and J ends lost 7 bases and 5 bases respectively, with 17 bases between them. The CDR3 is made up of 14 amino acids. Per the germline V gene, CDR1 is LNHDA and CDR2 is SQIVND (reference sequence). The CDR3 DNA reads TGTGCCAGTACCACTTGGCAGACGAGGACTGAAGCTTTCTTT. This encodes CASTTWQTRTEAFF.

The chain couples TRBV20-1 to TRBJ2-5, with D possibly being TRBD2 (5 bases). Germline CDR1 reads DFQATT; CDR2 reads SNEGSKA (reference sequence). The CDR3 consists of 10 residues. The CDR3 nucleotides read TGCAGCTCCGGGATGGAGACCCAGTACTTC. Translating it yields CSSGMETQYF.

A single count supports this clone. The chain is built from TRBV4-2 and TRBJ2-1, with 10 positions matching TRBD2. CDR3 length equals 15 residues. Losses at the gene ends were 4 bases for V and 2 bases for J; bases not matched to a gene: 2. Germline values: CDR1 LGHNA, CDR2 YNFKEQ. The CDR3 spells CASSLSGRAYNEQFF. The DNA for the CDR3 is TGTGCCAGCAGCCTAAGCGGGAGGGCCTACAATGAGCAGTTCTTC.

V gene TRBV9 combines with J gene TRBJ2-1; D remains ambiguous. Germline V gene sequence: CDR1 SGDLS, CDR2 YYNGEE. This CDR3 contains 15 residues. The germline V and J ends were trimmed by 0 bases and 2 bases, with 9 bases remaining between them. CDR3 loop: CASSVGLATYNEQFF. The DNA for the CDR3 is TGTGCCAGCAGCGTAGGACTGGCGACCTACAATGAGCAGTTCTTC.

The genes are TRBV10-2 and TRBJ1-1; 9 nucleotides match TRBD1. CDR1 and CDR2 from the germline V gene are WSHSY and SAAADI. The CDR3 runs 13 residues. V gave up 6 bases and J gave up 1 base; unmatched junction bases: 0. The CDR3 DNA follows: TGCGCCAGCAGGGGACAGGGGAACACTGAAGCTTTCTTT. Encoded protein: CASRGQGNTEAFF.

The chain recombines TRBV29-1 with TRBJ2-5; TRBD2 matches 7 bases. CDR3 length equals 14 residues. Germline V lookup: CDR1 SQVTM, CDR2 ANQGSEA. J gave up 5 bases and V 3 bases, and 9 bases lay outside the gene matches. The CDR3 DNA sequence: TGCAGCGTTGATCCTAGCGGAGCCGGGGAGACCCAGTACTTC. This sequence encodes CSVDPSGAGETQYF.

There are a few counts of this clone. The V gene is TRBV5-5, the J gene TRBJ1-1, with D unresolved. This CDR3 has 16 residues. V lost 1 base to trimming and J lost 3 bases, with 16 bases between them. The germline V gene encodes CDR1 SGHKS and CDR2 YYEKEE (reference sequence). The CDR3 region has the DNA TGTGCCAGCAGCTTGCTCCCCAGAATGTATGACACTGAAGCTTTCTTT. Its protein is CASSLLPRMYDTEAFF.

The chain employs TRBV19 and TRBJ1-2, with 8 bases lining up with TRBD1. The V and J ends lost 9 bases and 8 bases, in that order; junction bases with no gene match: 17. The CDR3 covers 15 residues. Germline V gene lookup returns CDR1 LNHDA and CDR2 SQIVND (reference sequence). The CDR3 DNA reads as TGTGCCAGCCAGAATGGAGCAGGGGGCGTTAGAGGCTACACCTTC. Its protein product is CASQNGAGGVRGYTF.

This clone was seen a handful of times. V and J are TRBV27 and TRBJ2-1, with D perhaps TRBD2 (6 bases). V was trimmed by 2 bases and J by 6 bases, leaving 11 bases between them. CDR1 and CDR2 from the germline V gene are MNHEY and SMNVEV (reference sequence). CDR3 length: 14 residues. CDR3 nucleotide sequence: TGTGCCAGCAGTTTACTAGCGAAGAGCAATGAGCAGTTCTTC. It is translated as CASSLLAKSNEQFF.

This clone was seen a handful of times. The chain employs TRBV4-3 and TRBJ2-2, with a weak D call TRBD2 (7 bases). This CDR3 spans 17 amino acids. Trimming pared 0 bases from V and 4 bases from J, leaving 15 bases between. Germline CDR1 LGHNA, CDR2 YSLEER. The CDR3 loop reads CASSQDVGGRSTGELFF. The CDR3, as DNA: TGCGCCAGCAGCCAAGATGTGGGGGGGCGCAGCACCGGGGAGCTGTTTTTT.

The J gene is TRBJ2-1, the V gene TRBV7-6; 7 bases match TRBD1. The CDR3 has 14 amino acids. In germline, CDR1 is SGHVS, CDR2 FNYEAQ. The ends lost 5 bases at V and 1 base at J; junction bases unmatched: 2. CDR3 loop: CASSQQGSYNEQFF. CDR3 coding DNA: TGTGCCAGCAGCCAACAGGGGTCCTACAATGAGCAGTTCTTC.

The J gene is TRBJ2-2, the V gene TRBV5-1; 7 positions match TRBD2. CDR1 SGHRS and CDR2 YFSETQ come from the germline V gene. This CDR3 is 14 amino acids long. With 4 bases clipped from V and 4 bases from J, the junction kept 4 bases outside the gene matches. CDR3 nucleotides: TGCGCCAGCAGCCCAGGGACTACCACCGGGGAGCTGTTTTTT. Translating it yields CASSPGTTTGELFF.

The rearrangement links TRBV7-2 to TRBJ2-1; 7 bases fit TRBD2. Germline assignment: CDR1 SGHTA and CDR2 FQGNSA. The CDR3 is made up of 16 amino acids. The V and J ends lost 1 base and 5 bases, in that order; junction bases with no gene match: 8. For the CDR3, the DNA is TGTGCCAGCAGCTTAGTTCAGAAGCGGGGAGACAATGAGCAGTTCTTC. Encoded protein: CASSLVQKRGDNEQFF. The full variable domain, rest sourced from reference TRBV7-2 and TRBJ2-1, is GAGVSQSPSNKVTEKGKDVELRCDPISGHTALYWYRQSLGQGLEFLIYFQGNSAPDKSGLPSDRFSAERTGGSVSTLTIQRTQQEDSAVYLCASSLVQKRGDNEQFFGPGTRLTVL.

The CDR3 DNA is TGTGCCAGCAGCGTGGACAGGGTCCATGAGCAGTTCTTC. It specifies CASSVDRVHEQFF. The chain is built from TRBV9 and TRBJ2-1, with TRBD1 matching 8 bases. The CDR3 covers 13 residues. In germline, CDR1 is SGDLS, CDR2 YYNGEE. The ends lost 2 bases at V and 8 bases at J; junction bases unmatched: 3.

The V gene is TRBV6-5, the J gene TRBJ2-7, with D possibly being TRBD1 (5 bases). From germline, CDR1 is MNHEY and CDR2 SVGAGI. This CDR3 has 15 residues. V gave up 4 bases and J gave up 5 bases, with 18 bases separating them. The CDR3 DNA reads TGTGCCAGCAGTTCCAACTACAGGACACGGGACGAGCAGTACTTC. It specifies CASSSNYRTRDEQYF.

This chain connects TRBV25-1 to TRBJ1-6; 7 bases agree with TRBD1. Germline V gene data show CDR1 as MGHDK and CDR2 as SYGVNS. V shed 8 bases and J 2 bases; nucleotides not matched to a gene: 6. The CDR3 has 15 amino acids. The CDR3 sequence is CASGAGQPYNSPLHF. Here the CDR3 DNA reads TGTGCCAGCGGGGCGGGACAGCCCTATAATTCACCCCTCCACTTT.

V gene TRBV7-2 combines with J gene TRBJ1-1, with D possibly being TRBD1 (5 bases). Trimming removed 0 bases from V and 4 bases from J, with 9 bases in between. CDR1 and CDR2 from the germline V gene are SGHTA and FQGNSA. This CDR3 is built from 14 residues. CDR3: CASSLAGRGTEAFF. CDR3 coding DNA: TGTGCCAGCAGCTTAGCGGGGCGGGGCACTGAAGCTTTCTTT.